The 10 T cell receptor beta chains presented below share a single source sample, sequenced in a study of T cell responses to AZD1222 COVID-19 vaccine. Sequenced by immunoSEQ multiplex PCR; TCRdb stores in-frame clones only, minus some. The sample has roughly 190,000 clones, 85% to 95% seen once. The source was peripheral blood, collected on day 0 of AZD1222 vaccination. All receptors come from an adult in good health.

This clone was detected a few times. V usage is TRBV28 and J usage is TRBJ1-5, with a tentative D call TRBD1 (5 bases). V was trimmed by 2 bases and J by 6 bases, leaving 11 bases between them. The length of the CDR3 is 14 residues. Per the germline V gene, CDR1 is MDHEN and CDR2 is SYDVKM. The CDR3 spells CASSLRSGRQPQHF. Here the CDR3 DNA reads TGTGCCAGCAGTTTAAGATCAGGGCGTCAGCCCCAGCATTTT.

The genes are TRBV28 and TRBJ1-3; no clear D gene. Germline V gene sequence: CDR1 MDHEN, CDR2 SYDVKM. V was clipped by 7 bases and J by 6 bases, with 10 bases between them. The CDR3 is made up of 12 amino acids. CDR3 DNA: TGTGCCAGCACCGCAGGATCAAACACCATATATTTT. This sequence encodes CASTAGSNTIYF.

This clone was counted a few times. The CDR3: CASSPGHSYEQYF. The CDR3 coding sequence is TGTGCCAGCAGTCCGGGACACTCCTACGAGCAGTACTTC. This rearrangement joins TRBV5-6 to TRBJ2-7; a weak D match, TRBD1 (6 bases). This CDR3 spans 13 amino acids. V lost 5 bases and J 0 bases, leaving 9 bases between the germline ends. Germline CDR1 SGHDT, CDR2 YYEEEE.

V is TRBV6-5 and J is TRBJ2-7, with D maybe TRBD1 (5 bases). The CDR3 is 15 amino acids. Looked up from germline, CDR1 is MNHEY and CDR2 is SVGAGI. V was shortened by 1 base and J by 1 base, with 11 bases between the two germline ends. This CDR3 reads CASSYLGVRSYEQYF. The CDR3 DNA reads TGTGCCAGCAGTTACTTAGGGGTTCGTTCCTACGAGCAGTACTTC.

CDR3 bases: TGTGCCAGCAGCGCAGGCAGCGGGGGCGCCCTCAGTGAGCAGTTCTTC. Its translation is CASSAGSGGALSEQFF. The V call is TRBV9, the J call TRBJ2-1; 8 nucleotides align to TRBD2. In germline, CDR1 is SGDLS, CDR2 YYNGEE. The CDR3 runs 16 residues. J was trimmed by 9 bases and V by 3 bases; bases with no gene match: 14.

This clone has a handful of counts. The genes are TRBV6-1 and TRBJ1-1; TRBD1 might be the D (6 bases). The germline V gene has CDR1 MNHNS and CDR2 SASEGT. V shed 3 bases and J shed 3 bases, with 11 bases lying between them. The CDR3 consists of 14 residues. Here the CDR3 reads CASSEFRGDTEAFF. The CDR3 bases are TGTGCCAGCAGTGAGTTCAGGGGTGACACTGAAGCTTTCTTT.

The V gene is TRBV5-6, the J gene TRBJ1-5; 11 bases align to TRBD1. V lost 6 bases, J lost 3 bases, and 8 bases stayed unmatched. There are 16 residues in the CDR3. Germline assignment: CDR1 SGHDT and CDR2 YYEEEE. The CDR3 is CASNLPGQGDNQPQHF. DNA for the CDR3: TGTGCCAGCAATTTACCGGGACAGGGGGACAATCAGCCCCAGCATTTT.

The rearrangement uses TRBV3-1 (or the pseudogene TRBV3-2) and TRBJ1-6; the D gene is possibly TRBD1 (5 bases). Germline lookup yields CDR1 LGHDT and CDR2 YNNKEL (reference sequence). The CDR3 is made up of 13 amino acids. The V end was cut by 0 bases, the J end by 8 bases, with 5 bases between. The CDR3: CASSQEGDSPLHF. Written as DNA, the CDR3 is TGTGCCAGCAGCCAAGAGGGGGATTCACCCCTCCACTTT.

This rearrangement joins TRBV28 to TRBJ2-2; D possibly corresponds to TRBD1 (6 bases). Germline-derived CDR1 and CDR2 are MDHEN and SYDVKM. Trimming took 10 bases from V and 6 from J, leaving 12 bases between them. This CDR3 is built from 12 residues. CDR3 DNA: TGTGCCAACGGCAGGGGTTCCGGGGAGCTGTTTTTT. Amino acid sequence: CANGRGSGELFF.

The rearrangement joins TRBV6-5 to TRBJ1-1, with D possibly TRBD1 on 5 matching bases. Trimming cost V 6 bases and J 5 bases, with 13 bases left between them. Germline V gives CDR1 MNHEY, CDR2 SVGAGI. This CDR3 comprises 13 residues. The CDR3 loop is CASSARGQTEAFF. The CDR3 nucleotides read TGTGCCAGCAGCGCCCGGGGCCAGACTGAAGCTTTCTTT.